The sequence of this TCR beta chain was determined in a study of persistence of HIV-infected CD4 T cells. Findings and caveats of the study: CMV- and Gag-responding cells had lower TCRbeta richness than CD3/CD28-responding cells.

In the case of this clone: Its antigen remains unknown.

An overlapping HIV-1 Gag peptide pool stimulated these cells at about 1 ug/peptide/mL. CD4+ T cells upregulating both CD40 ligand and CD69 were sorted as responding cells. This was the immunoSEQ version 4 assay in survey mode. Profiling relied on immunoSEQ multiplex PCR, and the TCRdb table lists in-frame clones only, not all of them. The sample gives around 13,000 clones, about 66% of which show up once; 6.9% is in the top ten. CDR3 length: 23 amino acids. Looked up from germline, CDR1 is KGHSH and CDR2 is LQKENI. V was clipped by 3 bases and J by 0 bases, with 34 bases between them. The genes are TRBV18 and TRBJ2-3; D may match TRBD1 or TRBD2 (6 bases each). This clonotype was sampled from an adult man with HIV who was CMV-seropositive. Sequences were derived from CD4+ T cells sorted from PBMCs after roughly 18-hour stimulation, sampled from a patient who received antiretroviral therapy. CDR3 nucleotides: TGTGCCAGCTCACCCAAACCCACAGGGACGGCGGGGTACTCCCTAACTAGCACAGATACGCAGTATTTT. Translation: CASSPKPTGTAGYSLTSTDTQYF.